What follows are 15 T cell receptor beta chains derived from one specimen sequenced in a study of blood T cell repertoires in COVID-19. TCRdb keeps only in-frame clones here, not all; method: immunoSEQ multiplex PCR. Among roughly 70,000 clones listed, around 87% were seen once. What was sequenced was peripheral blood. Receptors originate from a man over 45 with active COVID-19.

The rearrangement links TRBV27 to TRBJ2-3; 8 bases are a match to TRBD2. Trimming cost V 6 bases and J 2 bases; bases outside gene matches: 7. The CDR3 length is 15 residues. From germline, CDR1 is MNHEY and CDR2 SMNVEV (reference sequence). The CDR3 protein is CASSPTSGHTDTQYF. CDR3 nucleotides: TGTGCCAGCAGCCCCACTAGCGGCCACACAGATACGCAGTATTTT.

V usage is TRBV5-1 and J usage is TRBJ2-3, with 7 bases matching TRBD2. The CDR3 extends over 15 amino acids. Looked up from germline, CDR1 is SGHRS and CDR2 is YFSETQ. With 5 bases clipped from V and 2 bases from J, the junction kept 8 bases outside the gene matches. The CDR3 DNA sequence: TGCGCCAGCAGGGGGGAAGCGGGACCCACAGATACGCAGTATTTT. It is translated as CASRGEAGPTDTQYF.

The chain is built from TRBV5-1 and TRBJ2-5; D possibly corresponds to TRBD1 (6 bases). The CDR3 loop spans 14 amino acids. Trimming left V 0 bases short and J 2 bases short, with 8 bases between. CDR1 is SGHRS and CDR2 is YFSETQ in the germline V gene. The CDR3 is CASSLAGQQETQYF. CDR3 bases: TGCGCCAGCAGCTTGGCCGGACAGCAAGAGACCCAGTACTTC.

This chain links TRBV5-4 with TRBJ1-2; D is perhaps TRBD1 (6 bases). CDR3 length equals 16 residues. The V gene lost 4 bases and the J gene lost 1 base, with 17 bases spanning the gap. Per the germline V gene, CDR1 is SGHNT and CDR2 is YYREEE (reference sequence). CDR3 loop: CASSLRGGYYNYGYTF. DNA for the CDR3: TGTGCCAGCAGCCTCAGGGGCGGCTACTATAACTATGGCTACACCTTC.

J is TRBJ1-2 and V is TRBV28, with D maybe TRBD1 (6 bases). The CDR3 sequence is 16 residues long. Per germline, CDR1 MDHEN and CDR2 SYDVKM. V shed 5 bases and J shed 4 bases, with 20 bases lying between them. CDR3 nucleotide sequence: TGTGCCAGCAGTGACCCTCGGGGGGGGCGGGGCTATGGCTACACCTTC. This codes for CASSDPRGGRGYGYTF.

The sample holds one count of this clone. The chain is built from TRBV2 and TRBJ2-5, with D perhaps TRBD2 (6 bases). The CDR3 spans 13 residues. Germline CDR1 SNHLY, CDR2 FYNNEI. With 3 bases removed from V and 5 bases from J, the gap between germline ends came to 10 bases. DNA for the CDR3: TGTGCCAGCAGTGACCGGGACTTTGAGACCCAGTACTTC. It codes for CASSDRDFETQYF.

The chain is built from TRBV10-3 and TRBJ1-3, with D possibly being TRBD1 (6 bases). V lost 5 bases and J lost 0, with 11 bases in between. From germline, CDR1 is ENHRY and CDR2 SYGVKD. This CDR3 is built from 15 residues. The CDR3 bases are TGTGCCATCAGTCCAGGGACACACTCTGGAAACACCATATATTTT. Amino acid sequence: CAISPGTHSGNTIYF.

The chain couples TRBV4-1 to TRBJ2-3; D may be TRBD1 (5 bases). Germline V lookup: CDR1 MGHRA, CDR2 YSYEKL. CDR3 size: 19 residues. V lost 1 base, J lost 5 bases, and 25 bases lay in between. CDR3 in amino acids: CASSQGGLSGPKRGDTQYF. The CDR3 DNA sequence: TGCGCCAGCAGCCAAGGTGGGCTCTCCGGGCCGAAAAGGGGAGATACGCAGTATTTT.

The rearrangement joins TRBV28 to TRBJ1-6; possible D gene TRBD1, 6 bases. V was pared by 7 bases and J by 0 bases, with 19 bases between. The CDR3 has 18 amino acids. Germline V lookup: CDR1 MDHEN, CDR2 SYDVKM. In DNA form, the CDR3 reads TGTGCCAGCACCCCCCCTGGGGGCAAGAGCTCCTATAATTCACCCCTCCACTTT. Its protein product is CASTPPGGKSSYNSPLHF.

V and J are TRBV7-3 and TRBJ2-1; tentative D call: TRBD2 (5 bases). Trimming removed 4 bases from V and 9 bases from J, with 13 bases in between. The CDR3 sequence is 13 residues long. Germline assignment: CDR1 SGHTA and CDR2 FQGTGA. The CDR3 bases are TGTGCCAGCAGCTCAAGGACTTTCGGTGAGCAGTTCTTC. It codes for CASSSRTFGEQFF. Full variable domain (rest looked up from reference TRBV7-3 and TRBJ2-1): GAGVSQTPSNKVTEKGKYVELRCDPISGHTALYWYRQSLGQGPEFLIYFQGTGAADDSGLPNDRFFAVRPEGSVSTLKIQRTERGDSAVYLCASSSRTFGEQFFGPGTRLTVL.

The chain uses TRBV5-1 and TRBJ2-1, with D tentatively TRBD2 (6 bases). The V end lost 4 bases, the J end lost 7 bases, and 18 bases lay between the germline ends. Germline V gives CDR1 SGHRS, CDR2 YFSETQ. CDR3 length: 15 amino acids. CDR3 coding DNA: TGCGCCAGCAGCGAGTACGGAGGGTTGACTAATGAGCAGTTCTTC. Protein sequence: CASSEYGGLTNEQFF.

This chain joins TRBV19 and TRBJ2-6; D is undetermined. V lost 5 bases and J 2 bases, leaving 10 bases between the germline ends. Per germline, CDR1 LNHDA and CDR2 SQIVND (reference sequence). This CDR3 has 15 residues. CDR3 protein: CASSLPTPGANVLTF. DNA for the CDR3: TGTGCCAGTAGTCTACCGACACCTGGGGCCAACGTCCTGACTTTC.

The chain has TRBV6-6 and TRBJ2-2, with 11 bases fitting TRBD2. The V gene end was trimmed by 5 bases and the J gene end by 5 bases; junction bases not matched to a gene: 13. The CDR3 is 18 amino acids. Germline CDR1 and CDR2: MNHNY and SVGAGI (reference sequence). CDR3 DNA sequence: TGTGCCAGCAGTCAATTCCGGACCCTAGCGGGAGGAACCGGGGAGCTGTTTTTT. It translates to CASSQFRTLAGGTGELFF.

This clone has just one count. The chain is built from TRBV6-2 or TRBV6-3 and TRBJ2-7; 10 bases fit TRBD1. The V segment lost 0 bases and the J segment 6 bases; nucleotides outside the gene matches: 8. The CDR3 extends over 16 amino acids. The germline gives CDR1 MNHEY, CDR2 SVGEGT. The CDR3 here is CASSYSPGQGFPEQYF. The DNA for the CDR3 is TGTGCCAGCAGTTACTCCCCGGGACAGGGGTTTCCCGAGCAGTACTTC.

The V and J genes are TRBV30 and TRBJ2-1; 10 bases fit TRBD2. The length of the CDR3 is 15 residues. In germline, CDR1 is GTSNPN, CDR2 SVGIG (reference sequence). The J segment lost 8 bases and the V segment lost 5 bases, leaving 12 bases of the junction unmatched. The CDR3, as DNA: TGTGCCTGGTCCGCGAAGGGACTAGCGATCGATGAGCAGTTCTTC. It encodes CAWSAKGLAIDEQFF.